This T cell receptor (beta chain) was profiled in a study of blood T cells in healthy people across ages. The study's findings and limits: It was held that the diversity estimates obtained from one million T cells were underestimates. Higher diversity, along with more naive CD4+ cells, distinguished long-lived donors from aged donors.

The germline CDR1 and CDR2 sequences are LGHNA and YSLEER. The V end lost 3 bases, the J end lost 9 bases, and 18 bases lay between the germline ends. CDR3 length equals 15 residues. Combining a sample-barcoded 5' primer with a J-beta primer mix, a second PCR ran for roughly 7 to 11 cycles. Through a template-switch adaptor with 12 random nucleotides, each cDNA molecule received a tag. Every individual sample yielded 2.5 million or more paired-end reads (each containing CDR3). TCRdb re-derived calls from the 5' RACE reads in MiXCR, one entry per CDR3 protein. The sample carries under 850,000 distinct CDR3 sequences, 35% to 40% recorded once. Turning to this clonotype: What it recognizes is unknown.

Sequenced input: blood. This sequence originates from a young man in good health. The genes are TRBV4-3 and TRBJ2-1; tentative D call: TRBD1 (6 bases). The CDR3 protein is CASSHGPGDGGEQFF. The CDR3 DNA reads as TGCGCCAGCAGCCACGGTCCAGGGGACGGCGGTGAGCAGTTCTTC.